Shown below are 32 T cell receptor beta chains from a single sample sequenced in a study of Tregs in tolerant kidney transplant recipients. Profiling relied on immunoSEQ multiplex PCR, and the TCRdb table lists in-frame clones only, not all of them. The sample records 75,000 to 80,000 clones, about 91% being singletons. The material sequenced was Tregs from blood, taken before the transplant. These receptors originate from a human donor who received a combined kidney and bone marrow transplant.

The chain carries TRBV5-6 and TRBJ1-3, with D possibly matching TRBD1 (5 bases). Trimming removed 4 bases from V and 1 base from J, with 12 bases in between. The CDR3 is 15 amino acids. Germline V gene lookup returns CDR1 SGHDT and CDR2 YYEEEE. The CDR3 DNA reads as TGTGCCAGCAGCCAGGGCCCGGTTTCTGGAAACACCATATATTTT. Encoded protein: CASSQGPVSGNTIYF.

The chain couples TRBV7-9 to TRBJ2-2, with 9 nucleotides matching TRBD1. There are 16 residues in the CDR3. After removal of 2 bases from V and 6 bases from J, the junction contained 7 bases not matched to a gene. CDR1 is SEHNR, CDR2 FQNEAQ, per germline (reference sequence). The CDR3 nucleotides are TGTGCCAGCAGCTTAAAAGGGACAGGGAGCGCCGGGGAGCTGTTTTTT. Its translation is CASSLKGTGSAGELFF.

As regards this clone: At one of its ends the junction is not consistent with the germline gene, which may arise from a read error. The chain couples TRBV5-4 to TRBJ2-7; D not certain. CDR3 length: 14 amino acids. Germline loops: CDR1 SGHNT, CDR2 YYREEE (reference sequence). As DNA, the CDR3 is TGTGCCAGCAGCTTACAAGGGAACTCCGACGAGCAGTACTTC. This codes for CASSLQGNSDEQYF.

Concerning this clone itself: At one of its ends the junction is not consistent with the germline gene, which may arise from a read error. J is TRBJ1-2 and V is TRBV19, with D possibly being TRBD1 (5 bases). The germline V gene encodes CDR1 LNHDA and CDR2 SQIVND (reference sequence). The CDR3 is 14 residues long. The DNA for the CDR3 is TGTGCCAGTAGAGTCCCAGGGCAGGGCTATGGCTGCACCTTC. This sequence encodes CASRVPGQGYGCTF.

The chain has TRBV5-1 and TRBJ1-2; 10 bases line up with TRBD1. Germline loops: CDR1 SGHRS, CDR2 YFSETQ. This CDR3 has 15 amino acids. The J segment lost 6 bases and the V segment lost 3 bases, leaving 8 bases of the junction unmatched. CDR3 protein: CASSSGQGHQDGYTF. In DNA form, the CDR3 reads TGCGCCAGCAGCTCGGGACAGGGGCATCAAGATGGCTACACCTTC.

The chain is built from TRBV6-5 and TRBJ2-5; D could derive from TRBD1 or TRBD2 (5 bases each). V lost 5 bases to trimming and J lost 1 base, with 11 bases between them. The germline V gene encodes CDR1 MNHEY and CDR2 SVGAGI. The CDR3 runs 14 residues. The chain's CDR3 is CASSAGTIQETQYF. The DNA of the CDR3 is TGTGCCAGCAGTGCCGGGACGATCCAAGAGACCCAGTACTTC.

The J gene is TRBJ2-7, the V gene TRBV6-1, with no clear D. Deletions cut 4 bases from V and 3 bases from J, with 4 bases between. The germline gives CDR1 MNHNS, CDR2 SASEGT. This CDR3 is built from 11 residues. The CDR3, as DNA: TGTGCCAGCAGTGCAGACTACGAGCAGTACTTC. Its translation is CASSADYEQYF.

The rearrangement joins TRBV28 to TRBJ2-5; the D is unclear. V dropped 7 bases and J dropped 5 bases, with 11 bases sitting between them. CDR1 is MDHEN, CDR2 SYDVKM, per germline. The length of the CDR3 is 12 residues. In DNA form, the CDR3 reads TGTGCCAGCACGAGCCAGGCGGAGACCCAGTACTTC. It codes for CASTSQAETQYF.

This clone was seen only a few times. The chain links TRBV9 to TRBJ2-1, with 15 bases fitting TRBD2. After removal of 2 bases from V and 7 bases from J, the junction contained 13 bases not matched to a gene. The CDR3 has 19 residues. The germline CDR1 and CDR2 sequences are SGDLS and YYNGEE. Written as DNA, the CDR3 is TGTGCCAGCAGCGTCGGACTAGCGGGAGGGCCAGGCAGGGGAAATGAGCAGTTCTTC. Protein product: CASSVGLAGGPGRGNEQFF.

The chain uses TRBV7-2 and TRBJ2-7; D gene uncertain. This CDR3 contains 15 residues. CDR1 is SGHTA, CDR2 FQGNSA, per germline. Trimming shortened V by 1 base and J by 0 bases, and 10 bases separated the two germline ends. DNA of the CDR3: TGTGCCAGCAGCTTAGAAGGCGGCCTCTCCTACGAGCAGTACTTC. It specifies CASSLEGGLSYEQYF.

This chain uses TRBV19 with TRBJ2-7; possibly TRBD1 or TRBD2 for D (5 bases each). Germline values: CDR1 LNHDA, CDR2 SQIVND (reference sequence). V was shortened by 6 bases and J by 0 bases, with 15 bases between the two germline ends. This CDR3 comprises 15 residues. CDR3 nucleotide sequence: TGTGCCAGTAGGGACGGGACGCAGAGCTCCTACGAGCAGTACTTC. It encodes CASRDGTQSSYEQYF.

The CDR3 reads CASSVGLAGGPRSYNEQFF. The CDR3 nucleotides are TGTGCCAGCAGCGTAGGACTAGCGGGAGGGCCCCGTAGCTACAATGAGCAGTTCTTC. V is TRBV9 and J is TRBJ2-1; the match to TRBD2 covers 14 bases. Germline V gives CDR1 SGDLS, CDR2 YYNGEE. The CDR3 length is 19 residues. V shed 0 bases, J shed 3 bases, and the junction held 8 bases outside the gene matches.

V and J are TRBV18 and TRBJ2-3; D is possibly TRBD2 (5 bases). V was trimmed by 3 bases and J by 5 bases, leaving 9 bases between them. The CDR3 covers 13 residues. The V gene's germline CDR1 is KGHSH and CDR2 LQKENI. The CDR3: CASSPGEIDTQYF. The CDR3 region has the DNA TGTGCCAGCTCACCGGGAGAGATAGATACGCAGTATTTT. The full variable domain, with the rest looked up from reference TRBV18 and TRBJ2-3, is NAGVMQNPRHLVRRRGQEARLRCSPMKGHSHVYWYRQLPEEGLKFMVYLQKENIIDESGMPKERFSAEFPKEGPSILRIQQVVRGDSAAYFCASSPGEIDTQYFGPGTRLTVL.

The chain employs TRBV27 and TRBJ2-7; D might be TRBD1 (6 bases). The CDR3 contains 15 residues. V lost 7 bases, J lost 1 base, and 17 bases lay in between. CDR1 and CDR2 from the germline V gene are MNHEY and SMNVEV (reference sequence). Written as DNA, the CDR3 is TGTGCCAGCACCTCGGGACACAAGGGGTCCTACGAGCAGTACTTC. Its protein is CASTSGHKGSYEQYF.

V is TRBV9 and J is TRBJ2-1; 14 bases align to TRBD2. Germline V gene lookup returns CDR1 SGDLS and CDR2 YYNGEE. The CDR3 totals 16 residues. The V segment lost 4 bases and the J segment 6 bases; nucleotides outside the gene matches: 6. In DNA, the CDR3 is TGTGCCAGCAGCCCACCAGGGACTAGCGGGAGCAATGAGCAGTTCTTC. This translates into CASSPPGTSGSNEQFF.

CDR3: CASSQVGGRTSYEQYF. Here the CDR3 DNA reads TGTGCCAGCAGCCAGGTGGGAGGGAGGACGTCCTACGAGCAGTACTTC. The chain couples TRBV7-8 to TRBJ2-7; 7 bases align to TRBD2. Trimming removed 5 bases from V and 1 base from J; junction bases left unmatched: 11. The CDR3 is made up of 16 amino acids. The germline V gene has CDR1 SGHVS and CDR2 FQNEAQ. Drawing the rest from reference TRBV7-8 and TRBJ2-7, the complete variable domain is GAGVSQSPRYKVAKRGQDVALRCDPISGHVSLFWYQQALGQGPEFLTYFQNEAQLDKSGLPSDRFFAERPEGSVSTLKIQRTQQEDSAVYLCASSQVGGRTSYEQYFGPGTRLTVT.

The V and J genes are TRBV28 and TRBJ2-7, with 8 bases matching TRBD1. This CDR3 region has 16 residues. V dropped 3 bases and J dropped 1; count of bases not matched to a gene: 8. Germline lookup yields CDR1 MDHEN and CDR2 SYDVKM. The DNA for the CDR3 is TGTGCCAGCAGTTTGTCCGGGACAGGATATTCCTACGAGCAGTACTTC. Translating it yields CASSLSGTGYSYEQYF.

The chain uses TRBV28 and TRBJ2-3; TRBD2 aligns across 12 bases. V shed 3 bases, J shed 0 bases, and the junction held 10 bases outside the gene matches. The CDR3 is 19 amino acids. Germline V gene sequence: CDR1 MDHEN, CDR2 SYDVKM. CDR3 nucleotide sequence: TGTGCCAGCAGTTTTAGGTCCTCTCTAGCGGGAGGGAGCACAGATACGCAGTATTTT. Translating gives CASSFRSSLAGGSTDTQYF.

The chain uses TRBV6-6 and TRBJ1-2; D call uncertain. There are 14 residues in the CDR3. The V gene's germline CDR1 is MNHNY and CDR2 SVGAGI (reference sequence). V was shortened by 4 bases and J by 4 bases, with 13 bases between the two germline ends. The CDR3 DNA reads as TGTGCCAGCAGTTTGACACCCCAAAGCTATGGCTACACCTTC. It is translated as CASSLTPQSYGYTF.

The chain links TRBV7-2 to TRBJ2-1; 11 nucleotides match TRBD2. This CDR3 is 17 amino acids long. Trimming removed 5 bases from V and 4 bases from J; junction bases left unmatched: 10. Germline V gives CDR1 SGHTA, CDR2 FQGNSA. The CDR3 DNA reads as TGTGCCAGCAGCCGCCACCTTGGGACTAGCGGATACAATGAGCAGTTCTTC. It is translated as CASSRHLGTSGYNEQFF. Supplemented by reference TRBV7-2 and TRBJ2-1, the full variable domain reads GAGVSQSPSNKVTEKGKDVELRCDPISGHTALYWYRQSLGQGLEFLIYFQGNSAPDKSGLPSDRFSAERTGGSVSTLTIQRTQQEDSAVYLCASSRHLGTSGYNEQFFGPGTRLTVL.

The CDR3 protein is CASSSDRRSEQYF. As DNA, the CDR3 is TGTGCCAGCAGCTCCGACAGGCGGTCGGAGCAGTACTTC. This chain connects TRBV5-4 to TRBJ2-5; D possibly corresponds to TRBD1 (6 bases). Germline V lookup: CDR1 SGHNT, CDR2 YYREEE (reference sequence). The CDR3 contains 13 residues. Trimming removed 3 bases at V and 11 bases at J, with 17 bases between.

The chain employs TRBV30 and TRBJ1-2, with no clear D. Trimming took 6 bases from V and 0 from J, leaving 14 bases between them. Germline assignment: CDR1 GTSNPN and CDR2 SVGIG (reference sequence). CDR3 length: 14 amino acids. DNA of the CDR3: TGTGCCTGTCCCCCTGTCGGGACTAACTATGGCTACACCTTC. It is translated as CACPPVGTNYGYTF.

V gene TRBV18 combines with J gene TRBJ2-7; 9 bases are shared with TRBD2. The CDR3 spans 17 residues. With 1 base clipped from V and 4 bases from J, the junction kept 11 bases outside the gene matches. CDR1 is KGHSH, CDR2 LQKENI, per germline. The CDR3 here is CASSPRGLAGTFYEQYF. DNA for the CDR3: TGTGCCAGCTCACCACGGGGTCTAGCGGGAACCTTTTACGAGCAGTACTTC.

This rearrangement joins TRBV5-6 to TRBJ2-7; 10 bases fit TRBD1. The CDR3 has 16 amino acids. Unmatched junction bases numbered 13, after V lost 4 bases and J lost 6 bases. Looked up from germline, CDR1 is SGHDT and CDR2 is YYEEEE. The DNA for the CDR3 is TGTGCCAGCAGCCCCGGGTATGGGACAGGGGCGCGCGAGCAGTACTTC. It translates to CASSPGYGTGAREQYF.

This chain uses TRBV10-3 with TRBJ1-1; 10 bases are a match to TRBD1. The CDR3 length is 16 residues. Germline lookup yields CDR1 ENHRY and CDR2 SYGVKD. The V gene end was trimmed by 6 bases and the J gene end by 2 bases; junction bases not matched to a gene: 9. In DNA form, the CDR3 reads TGTGCCATCAGGCGGGACAGGGGTTATGGAAACACTGAAGCTTTCTTT. This sequence encodes CAIRRDRGYGNTEAFF.

The CDR3 spells CASTPGQGITKNIQYF. As DNA, the CDR3 is TGTGCCAGCACTCCGGGGCAGGGGATAACCAAAAACATTCAGTACTTC. V gene TRBV6-6 combines with J gene TRBJ2-4, with D possibly TRBD1 on 6 matching bases. This CDR3 has 16 residues. The V end lost 7 bases, the J end lost 2 bases, and 18 bases lay between the germline ends. Germline loops: CDR1 MNHNY, CDR2 SVGAGI (reference sequence).

The chain recombines TRBV5-4 with TRBJ2-3; no definite D call. Germline V CDR1 and CDR2: SGHNT, YYREEE (reference sequence). The ends were cut back, 3 bases at V and 2 bases at J, with 1 base in the middle. The CDR3 contains 11 residues. In DNA form, the CDR3 reads TGTGCCAGCAGCTCCACAGATACGCAGTATTTT. This gives the protein CASSSTDTQYF.

The V call is TRBV18, the J call TRBJ1-5; 7 bases are shared with TRBD1. The germline V gene has CDR1 KGHSH and CDR2 LQKENI. The CDR3 is made up of 16 amino acids. V trimming: 4 bases; J trimming: 0 bases; junction bases outside the gene matches: 6. The CDR3 region has the DNA TGTGCCAGCTCACTTGGACAGGCCCATAGCAATCAGCCCCAGCATTTT. This gives the protein CASSLGQAHSNQPQHF.

The chain combines TRBV6-1 with TRBJ1-1, with D uncertain. The length of the CDR3 is 11 residues. Trimming stripped 6 bases from V and 2 bases from J, with 4 bases between. Germline V gene sequence: CDR1 MNHNS, CDR2 SASEGT. In nucleotides, the CDR3 is TGTGCCAGCAGACGAAACACTGAAGCTTTCTTT. Protein: CASRRNTEAFF.

This chain links TRBV28 with TRBJ2-7, with 8 bases identical to TRBD2. This CDR3 spans 15 amino acids. Unmatched junction bases numbered 6, after V lost 1 base and J lost 4 bases. The germline CDR1 and CDR2 sequences are MDHEN and SYDVKM. The CDR3 region has the DNA TGTGCCAGCAGTTTATTCGCGGGAGGAAGGTACGAGCAGTACTTC. Translating gives CASSLFAGGRYEQYF. The full variable domain, completed using reference TRBV28 and TRBJ2-7, is DVKVTQSSRYLVKRTGEKVFLECVQDMDHENMFWYRQDPGLGLRLIYFSYDVKMKEKGDIPEGYSVSREKKERFSLILESASTNQTSMYLCASSLFAGGRYEQYFGPGTRLTVT.

This clone was recorded once. V usage is TRBV15 and J usage is TRBJ1-5; 10 nucleotides match TRBD1. The CDR3 totals 14 residues. Germline V gene lookup returns CDR1 LNHNV and CDR2 YYDKDF (reference sequence). V was pared by 3 bases and J by 5 bases, with 1 base of the junction left unmatched. This CDR3 reads CATSRDRGYQPQHF. Written as DNA, the CDR3 is TGTGCCACCAGCAGGGACAGGGGGTATCAGCCCCAGCATTTT.

The chain is built from TRBV5-1 and TRBJ2-7, with D perhaps matching TRBD2 (6 bases). V lost 1 base and J lost 5, with 10 bases in between. The germline V gene has CDR1 SGHRS and CDR2 YFSETQ. The CDR3 runs to 13 residues. The CDR3 sequence: CASSLYGGDEQYF. CDR3 DNA: TGCGCCAGCAGCTTGTACGGGGGTGACGAGCAGTACTTC.